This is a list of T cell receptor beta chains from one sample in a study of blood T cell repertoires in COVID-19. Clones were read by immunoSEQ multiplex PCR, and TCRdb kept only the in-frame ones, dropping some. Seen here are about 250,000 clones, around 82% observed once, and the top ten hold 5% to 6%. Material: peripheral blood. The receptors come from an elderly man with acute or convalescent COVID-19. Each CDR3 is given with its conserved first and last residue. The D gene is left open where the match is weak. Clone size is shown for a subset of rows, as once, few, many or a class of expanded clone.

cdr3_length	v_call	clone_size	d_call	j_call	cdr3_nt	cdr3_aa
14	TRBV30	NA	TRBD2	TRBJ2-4	TGTGCCTGGAGGACTAGCGGGGGTCCGAACATTCAGTACTTC	CAWRTSGGPNIQYF
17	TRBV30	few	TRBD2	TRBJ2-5	TGTGCTCGTAAGGAGGGACGGAGCGGGGGGGGCCCAGAGACCCAGTACTTC	CARKEGRSGGGPETQYF
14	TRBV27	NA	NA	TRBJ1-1	TGTGCCAGCAGTTTATCGTTAATGAACACTGAAGCTTTCTTT	CASSLSLMNTEAFF
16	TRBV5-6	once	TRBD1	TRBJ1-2	TGTGCCAGCAGCTCTTATAGGGGGACAGAATCCTATGGCTACACCTTC	CASSSYRGTESYGYTF
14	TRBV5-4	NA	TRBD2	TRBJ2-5	TGTGCCAGCAGCTTGGCGGGGGGACGAGAGACCCAGTACTTC	CASSLAGGRETQYF
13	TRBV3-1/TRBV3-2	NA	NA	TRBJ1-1	TGTGCCAGCAGCCAAAGGGCGGGGTATGAAGCTTTCTTT	CASSQRAGYEAFF
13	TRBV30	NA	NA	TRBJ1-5	TGTGCCTGGAGTCAGGAGGTTAATCAGCCCCAGCATTTT	CAWSQEVNQPQHF
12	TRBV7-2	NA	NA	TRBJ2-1	TGTGCCAGCAGCTTTCAGTACAATGAGCAGTTCTTC	CASSFQYNEQFF
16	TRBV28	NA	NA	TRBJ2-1	TGTGCCAGCAGTATCCCCGGCAGGTCCCCCTACAATGAGCAGTTCTTC	CASSIPGRSPYNEQFF
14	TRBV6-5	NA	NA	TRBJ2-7	TGTGCCAGCAGTTACTCCCAGGGTCCCTACGAGCAGTACTTC	CASSYSQGPYEQYF
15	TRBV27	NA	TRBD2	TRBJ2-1	TGTGCCAGCAGTTTTTTCCGCGCGGGAGAGAATGAGCAGTTCTTC	CASSFFRAGENEQFF
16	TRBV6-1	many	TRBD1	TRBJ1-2	TGTGCCAGCAGTGAAGCACCCGGGACAGGGACGAATGGCTACACCTTC	CASSEAPGTGTNGYTF
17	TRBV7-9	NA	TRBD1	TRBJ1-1	TGTGCCAGCAGCTTAGGGAAGGACAGGCCACTACCGTCGGGAGCTTTCTTT	CASSLGKDRPLPSGAFF
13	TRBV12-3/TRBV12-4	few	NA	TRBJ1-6	TGTGCCAGCACTATAGGCGGGAATTCACCCCTCCACTTT	CASTIGGNSPLHF
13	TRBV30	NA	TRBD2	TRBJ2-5	TGTGCCTGGAGTGTTGAGGGAGGGGAGACCCAGTACTTC	CAWSVEGGETQYF
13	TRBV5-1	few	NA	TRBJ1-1	TGCGCCAGCAGCTCGCGACAGCGCTCTGAAGCTTTCTTT	CASSSRQRSEAFF
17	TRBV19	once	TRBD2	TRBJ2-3	TGTGCCAGTACCCCAATAGCGACTAGCTCTAGCACAGATACGCAGTATTTT	CASTPIATSSSTDTQYF
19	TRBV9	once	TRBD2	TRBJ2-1	TGTGCCAGCAGCCCCCAGTCGCTGGGGACTAGGCTCTCCTACAATGAGCAGTTCTTC	CASSPQSLGTRLSYNEQFF
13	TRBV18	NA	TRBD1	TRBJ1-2	TGTGCCAGCTCACCACAGGGGGCGAATGGCTACACCTTC	CASSPQGANGYTF
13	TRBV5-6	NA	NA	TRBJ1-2	TGTGCCAGCAGCTTGCGGGGGTACTATGGCTACACCTTC	CASSLRGYYGYTF
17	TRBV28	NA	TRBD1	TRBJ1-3	TGTGCCAGCAAAAAAGAGTGGGACAGGGGGCCTGGAAACACCATATATTTT	CASKKEWDRGPGNTIYF
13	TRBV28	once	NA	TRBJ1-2	TGTGCCACTGCCCCCTCAGACGGGTTTGGCTACACCTTC	CATAPSDGFGYTF
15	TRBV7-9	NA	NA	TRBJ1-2	TGTGCCAGCAGCTTAGTAGTTGGGAGTAACTATGGCTACACCTTC	CASSLVVGSNYGYTF
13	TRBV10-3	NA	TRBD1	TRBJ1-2	TGTGCCACGGGGGACAGGGATAACTATGGCTACACCTTC	CATGDRDNYGYTF
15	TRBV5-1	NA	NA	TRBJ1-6	TGCGCCAGCAGCTTGAGTTCGGCAGGGTCTTCACCCCTCCACTTT	CASSLSSAGSSPLHF
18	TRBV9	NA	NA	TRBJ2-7	TGTGCCAGCAGCGTAGGTTTGGTCGGTAGCGGCGCAAATTACGAGCAGTACTTC	CASSVGLVGSGANYEQYF
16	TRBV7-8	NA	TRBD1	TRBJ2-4	TGTGCCAGCAGCTTACCAGGGGGCGATCCCAAAAACATTCAGTACTTC	CASSLPGGDPKNIQYF
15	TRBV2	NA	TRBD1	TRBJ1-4	TGTGCCAGCAGTAGACAGGGTCTTACTAATGAAAAACTGTTTTTT	CASSRQGLTNEKLFF
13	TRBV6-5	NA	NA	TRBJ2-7	TGTGCCACAAGGCCGGGTGGGTCGTACGAGCAGTACTTC	CATRPGGSYEQYF
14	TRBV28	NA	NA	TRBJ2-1	TGTGCCAGCAGCGCGACAGGAGTCTACAATGAGCAGTTCTTC	CASSATGVYNEQFF
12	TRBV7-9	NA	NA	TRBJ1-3	TGTGCCAGCAGCTTAAGCGGGGGCACCATATATTTT	CASSLSGGTIYF
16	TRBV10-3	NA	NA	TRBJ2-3	TGTGCCATCAGTGAGCCTCAAGCGGACCTCACAGATACGCAGTATTTT	CAISEPQADLTDTQYF
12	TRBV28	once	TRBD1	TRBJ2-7	TGTGCCAGCAGCGGGACAGCGTACGAGCAGTACTTC	CASSGTAYEQYF
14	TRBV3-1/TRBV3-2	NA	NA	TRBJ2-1	TGTGCCAGCAGCCAAGTTTCCCAGTACAATGAGCAGTTCTTC	CASSQVSQYNEQFF
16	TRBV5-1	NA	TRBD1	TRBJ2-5	TGCGCCAGCAGCCTACCGGCCGGGACAGTACAAGAGACCCAGTACTTC	CASSLPAGTVQETQYF
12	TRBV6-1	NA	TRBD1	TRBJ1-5	TGTGCCAGCAGGCCAGGGGGACAGCCCCAGCATTTT	CASRPGGQPQHF
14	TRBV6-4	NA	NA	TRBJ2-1	TGTGCCAGCAGTGTCGAGGGAGCCCACAATGAGCAGTTCTTC	CASSVEGAHNEQFF
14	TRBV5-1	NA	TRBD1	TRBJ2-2	TGCGCCAGCAGCTTACAGGGGTACACCGGGGAGCTGTTTTTT	CASSLQGYTGELFF
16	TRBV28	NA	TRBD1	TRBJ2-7	TGTGCCAGCAGTCCCCCCCGGGACAGAGCTAAGGGGGAGCAGTACTTC	CASSPPRDRAKGEQYF
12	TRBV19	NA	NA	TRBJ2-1	TGTGCCAGTAGCGCTAGGGGGGGGGCCCAGTTCTTC	CASSARGGAQFF
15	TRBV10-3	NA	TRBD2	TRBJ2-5	TGTGCCTCCCGGGGGGGGAGTGGAGGCCAAGAGACCCAGTACTTC	CASRGGSGGQETQYF
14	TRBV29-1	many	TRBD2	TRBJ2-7	TGCAGCGTCGGGTCTAGCGGGACAACCTACGAGCAGTACTTC	CSVGSSGTTYEQYF
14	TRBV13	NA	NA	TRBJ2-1	TGTGCCAGCTCCCGGCGGGATTCCTACAATGAGCAGTTCTTC	CASSRRDSYNEQFF
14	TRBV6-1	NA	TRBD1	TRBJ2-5	TGTGCCAGCAGTGACCAGACAGGGGGAGAGACCCAGTACTTC	CASSDQTGGETQYF
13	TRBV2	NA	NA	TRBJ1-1	TGTGCCAGCAGGGGGAGTGCTGACACTGAAGCTTTCTTT	CASRGSADTEAFF
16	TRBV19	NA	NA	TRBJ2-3	TGTGCCAGTAGTGTCCAAGCGGACCCACGCACAGATACGCAGTATTTT	CASSVQADPRTDTQYF
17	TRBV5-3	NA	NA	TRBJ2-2	TGTGCCAGAAGCCCGCTTGGTAGTCGGGTTGGCACCGGGGAGCTGTTTTTT	CARSPLGSRVGTGELFF
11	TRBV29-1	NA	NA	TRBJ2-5	TGCAGCGTTGAAGATGTTCCGTCCCAGTACTTC	CSVEDVPSQYF
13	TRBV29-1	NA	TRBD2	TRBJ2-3	TGCAGCGGCAGGACTAGCTTGGCAGATACGCAGTATTTT	CSGRTSLADTQYF
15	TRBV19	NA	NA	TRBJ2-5	TGTGCCAGTAGTATCCCCTATTCGGGGTTGGAGACCCAGTACTTC	CASSIPYSGLETQYF
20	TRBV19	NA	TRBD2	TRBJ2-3	TGTGCCAGTAGTATTGGGTCTAGCGGGAAATTAAGCACTAGCACAGATACGCAGTATTTT	CASSIGSSGKLSTSTDTQYF
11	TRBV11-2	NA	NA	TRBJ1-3	TGTGCCAGCAGCTTAGCCAGGGACACGGCTTTT	CASSLARDTAF
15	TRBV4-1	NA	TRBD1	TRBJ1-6	TGCGCCAGCAGCCGGAAGACAGGGGATAATTCACCCCTCCACTTT	CASSRKTGDNSPLHF
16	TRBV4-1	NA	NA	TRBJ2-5	TGCGCCAGCAGCCATAGCGGAGGTTTGGTGTGGGAGACCCAGTACTTC	CASSHSGGLVWETQYF
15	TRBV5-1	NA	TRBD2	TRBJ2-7	TGCGCCAGCAACACCGGGGGGACTAGCGAGATACCGCAGTACTTC	CASNTGGTSEIPQYF